The TCR beta chain under discussion was sequenced for a study of response to subunit inactivated influenza vaccine. TCRdb analysed the RT-PCR reads with MiXCR anew, one entry per CDR3 protein. The sample lists 600,000 to 850,000 distinct CDR3 sequences; around 15% were seen once. Between the trimmed V and J ends, which lost 4 bases and 5 bases, there was a span of 14 bases. The CDR3 is 14 amino acids. In germline, CDR1 is DFQATT, CDR2 SNEGSKA (reference sequence). This chain joins TRBV20-1 and TRBJ2-2; possibly TRBD2 for D (5 bases). The sequencing used PBMCs from blood, collected less than 15 days before vaccination. This sequence originates from a man aged 50 to 59 who received an inactivated influenza vaccine. CDR3 amino acids: CSATLPRGTGELFF. The DNA of the CDR3 is TGCAGTGCTACTCTTCCCCGAGGGACCGGGGAGCTGTTTTTT.